This TCR beta chain was found in a study of cytomegalovirus exposure and HLA in healthy donors. Study-level points and caveats: In a later analysis, CMV-associated beta chains were mostly HLA-associated, it appeared. In a later analysis, an Asian-associated ancestry cluster reportedly showed fewer N-insertions than the roughly 700-donor mean. Reported results showed that the classifier diagnosed cytomegalovirus status with high specificity and sensitivity.

Of note for this clone: The antigen is not known.

A multiplex PCR was run with 60 Vbeta primers and 13 Jbeta primers. Sequencing used immunoSEQ multiplex PCR; TCRdb keeps in-frame clones, though not all of them. In the table there are approximately 160,000 clones, 80% to 90% of which are singletons. The source is a young woman in good health and CMV-seronegative. The source material was PBMCs.

CDR3 in amino acids: CASSKGQGRYEQYF. CDR3 bases: TGTGCCAGCAGCAAGGGACAGGGCCGCTACGAGCAGTACTTC. The chain combines TRBV21-1 with TRBJ2-7; TRBD1, the D gene given by the table, was not confirmed from the DNA. TRBV21-1 is given as a pseudogene. CDR3 size: 14 residues.